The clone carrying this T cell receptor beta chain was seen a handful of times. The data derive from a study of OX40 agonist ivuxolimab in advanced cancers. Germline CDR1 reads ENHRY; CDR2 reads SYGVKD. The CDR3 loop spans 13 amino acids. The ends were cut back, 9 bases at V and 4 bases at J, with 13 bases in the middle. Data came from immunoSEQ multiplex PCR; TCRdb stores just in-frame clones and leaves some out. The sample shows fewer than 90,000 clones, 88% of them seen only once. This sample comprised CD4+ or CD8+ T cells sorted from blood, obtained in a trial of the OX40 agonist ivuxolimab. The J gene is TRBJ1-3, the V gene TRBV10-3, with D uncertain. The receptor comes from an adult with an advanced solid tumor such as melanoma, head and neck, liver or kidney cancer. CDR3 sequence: CAIAQKWGNTIYF. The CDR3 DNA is TGTGCCATTGCTCAGAAATGGGGAAACACCATATATTTT.